This T cell receptor (beta chain) is drawn from a study of T cells in localized non-small cell lung cancer. The table came from immunoSEQ multiplex PCR; TCRdb's copy has only in-frame clones and leaves some out. The data hold 25,000 to 30,000 clones, with about 91% observed a single time. CDR1 and CDR2 (germline): MNHNS, SASEGT. The CDR3 covers 14 residues. J gave up 5 bases and V 4 bases, and 6 bases lay outside the gene matches. Specimen: peripheral blood, collected before any cancer treatment. The sequence was obtained from a female donor at least 60 years old with stage I lung adenocarcinoma. This chain joins TRBV6-1 and TRBJ1-1; 8 nucleotides agree with TRBD1. CDR3 nucleotides: TGTGCCAGCAGTGGCGACAGGGGTTGGACTGAAGCTTTCTTT. Translation: CASSGDRGWTEAFF.